The clone carrying this TCR beta chain was detected once. The target antigen is unknown. This entry is derived from a study of graft-versus-host responses after intestinal transplantation. For the study at large: Each recipient received a multivisceral, liver-intestinal, or isolated intestinal graft. Induction with anti-thymocyte globulin, then tacrolimus and steroids for roughly 3 years, was given to all recipients.

Sequenced by immunoSEQ multiplex PCR; TCRdb stores in-frame clones only, minus some. The sample holds some 90,000 clones, roughly 92% seen once. Overall study findings and caveats: Graft-versus-host to host-versus-graft clonal ratios in allografts were high in patients with graft-donor T cell macrochimerism. Detected in recipient marrow were GvH clones, some of which were first observed in ileum or blood.

The TCR originated in a human donor who was the organ donor for an intestinal transplant. The specimen comprised unstimulated CD8+ T cells sorted from spleen or lymph node cells, sampled before transplant.

CDR3 bases: TGCGCCAGCAGCCAAGGGTCGGGACAGCCCTACGAGCAGTACTTC. Its protein product is CASSQGSGQPYEQYF. The chain combines TRBV4-3 with TRBJ2-7; 7 bases map to TRBD1. From germline, CDR1 is LGHNA and CDR2 YSLEER. The junction had 5 bases not matched to a gene; V was cut back by 1 base and J by 2 bases. The length of the CDR3 is 15 residues.